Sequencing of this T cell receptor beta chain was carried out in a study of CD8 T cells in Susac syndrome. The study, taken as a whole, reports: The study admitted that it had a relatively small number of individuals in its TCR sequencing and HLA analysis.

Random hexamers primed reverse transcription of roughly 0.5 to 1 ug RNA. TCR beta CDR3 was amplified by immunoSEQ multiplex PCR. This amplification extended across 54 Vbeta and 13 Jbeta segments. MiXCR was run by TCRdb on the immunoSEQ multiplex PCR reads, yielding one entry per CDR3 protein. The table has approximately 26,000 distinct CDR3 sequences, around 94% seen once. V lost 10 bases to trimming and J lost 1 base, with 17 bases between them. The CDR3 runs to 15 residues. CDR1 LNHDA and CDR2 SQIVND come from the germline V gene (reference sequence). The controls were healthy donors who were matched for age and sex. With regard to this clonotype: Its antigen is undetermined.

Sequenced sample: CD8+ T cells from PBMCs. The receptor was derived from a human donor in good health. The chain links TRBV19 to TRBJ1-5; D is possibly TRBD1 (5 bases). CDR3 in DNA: TGTGCCACCTGTGTCAGCAGGGCGAGCAATCAGCCCCAGCATTTT. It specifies CATCVSRASNQPQHF.